A single sample is the source of the 23 T cell receptor beta chains below, sequenced in a study of blood T cell repertoires in COVID-19. Assay: immunoSEQ multiplex PCR; the TCRdb copy retains only in-frame clones and omits some. The data hold fewer than 300,000 clones, with roughly 91% observed a single time. The sequenced sample was peripheral blood. These receptors were taken from a man younger than 40 with acute or convalescent COVID-19.

The chain combines TRBV5-1 with TRBJ2-5, with D possibly TRBD1 on 6 matching bases. The V end lost 1 base, the J end lost 0 bases, and 10 bases lay between the germline ends. Germline values: CDR1 SGHRS, CDR2 YFSETQ. The CDR3 sequence is 15 residues long. CDR3 nucleotide sequence: TGCGCCAGCAGCTTGAACAGGGTATACCAAGAGACCCAGTACTTC. Translated, it gives CASSLNRVYQETQYF.

This clone has a single count. This chain uses TRBV10-3 with TRBJ1-5, with no clear D. The CDR3 spans 18 residues. V lost 2 bases and J 1 base, leaving 18 bases between the germline ends. In germline, CDR1 is ENHRY, CDR2 SYGVKD. CDR3 in amino acids: CAISEGQAGGSSNQPQHF. The CDR3 DNA follows: TGTGCCATCAGTGAGGGGCAGGCGGGCGGTTCGAGCAATCAGCCCCAGCATTTT.

The chain joins TRBV13 to TRBJ1-5; D call uncertain. This CDR3 is built from 16 residues. The V end was cut by 5 bases, the J end by 2 bases, with 16 bases between. Germline loops: CDR1 PRHDT, CDR2 FYEKMQ (reference sequence). CDR3 DNA: TGTGCCAGCAGCCAACGTGCCAGCGATGGCAATCAGCCCCAGCATTTT. It translates to CASSQRASDGNQPQHF.

This chain uses TRBV30 with TRBJ1-1; D gene unclear. Between the trimmed V and J ends, which lost 3 bases and 1 base, there was a span of 9 bases. Germline V lookup: CDR1 GTSNPN, CDR2 SVGIG (reference sequence). This CDR3 has 13 amino acids. The CDR3 is CAWRREGNTEAFF. Here the CDR3 DNA reads TGTGCCTGGAGAAGAGAGGGGAACACTGAAGCTTTCTTT.

This chain uses TRBV19 with TRBJ1-1; D remains ambiguous. The germline V gene encodes CDR1 LNHDA and CDR2 SQIVND (reference sequence). There are 15 residues in the CDR3. Trimming cost V 5 bases and J 9 bases, with 22 bases left between them. CDR3 region: CASSPGGGLSFQAFF. The DNA for the CDR3 is TGTGCCAGTAGTCCGGGAGGCGGCTTATCTTTTCAAGCTTTCTTT.

This chain connects TRBV4-2 to TRBJ2-3, with D possibly matching TRBD2 (6 bases). The CDR3 loop spans 15 amino acids. The germline V gene has CDR1 LGHNA and CDR2 YNFKEQ. The V end lost 4 bases, the J end lost 0 bases, and 11 bases lay between the germline ends. CDR3 DNA: TGTGCCAGCAGCCTCTATGGGGGGAGCACAGATACGCAGTATTTT. This encodes CASSLYGGSTDTQYF.

The V gene is TRBV5-1, the J gene TRBJ2-7; a weak D match, TRBD2 (6 bases). The CDR3 runs to 13 residues. Germline lookup yields CDR1 SGHRS and CDR2 YFSETQ. V was pared by 0 bases and J by 5 bases, with 9 bases between. The chain's CDR3 is CASSLEWGDEQYF. The CDR3 coding sequence is TGCGCCAGCAGCTTGGAATGGGGGGACGAGCAGTACTTC. The entire variable domain, with the rest obtained from reference TRBV5-1 and TRBJ2-7, is as follows: KAGVTQTPRYLIKTRGQQVTLSCSPISGHRSVSWYQQTPGQGLQFLFEYFSETQRNKGNFPGRFSGRQFSNSRSEMNVSTLELGDSALYLCASSLEWGDEQYFGPGTRLTVT.

The chain uses TRBV2 and TRBJ1-5; unclear D gene. Germline V lookup: CDR1 SNHLY, CDR2 FYNNEI. V was shortened by 3 bases and J by 6 bases, with 12 bases between the two germline ends. The CDR3 runs to 14 residues. The CDR3 is CASSETRMGQPQHF. The CDR3 DNA reads as TGTGCCAGCAGTGAGACTAGGATGGGTCAGCCCCAGCATTTT. Using reference TRBV2 and TRBJ1-5 for the parts outside the CDR3, the full variable domain is EPEVTQTPSHQVTQMGQEVILRCVPISNHLYFYWYRQILGQKVEFLVSFYNNEISEKSEIFDDQFSVERPDGSNFTLKIRSTKLEDSAMYFCASSETRMGQPQHFGDGTRLSIL.

The chain carries TRBV6-5 and TRBJ2-2; perhaps TRBD1 as D (5 bases). Trimming shortened V by 5 bases and J by 4 bases, and 8 bases separated the two germline ends. The CDR3 spans 13 residues. Germline-derived CDR1 and CDR2 are MNHEY and SVGAGI. CDR3 residues: CASSRQPTGELFF. The CDR3 nucleotides read TGTGCCAGCAGTAGACAGCCCACCGGGGAGCTGTTTTTT.

This sequence joins TRBV9 and TRBJ1-3, with TRBD1 matching 10 bases. Trimming removed 3 bases from V and 8 bases from J; junction bases left unmatched: 8. Per the germline V gene, CDR1 is SGDLS and CDR2 is YYNGEE. The CDR3 is 15 amino acids. CDR3 nucleotide sequence: TGTGCCAGCAGCGCTCGCCGGGACAGGGGAGACACCATATATTTT. It specifies CASSARRDRGDTIYF.

The chain combines TRBV20-1 with TRBJ2-3; 12 positions match TRBD2. With V trimmed by 3 bases and J by 3 bases, 7 bases remained unmatched. The CDR3 length is 16 residues. From germline, CDR1 is DFQATT and CDR2 SNEGSKA (reference sequence). The DNA of the CDR3 is TGCAGTGCTAGTAGGGCGCTAGCGGGAGGGACAGATACGCAGTATTTT. Residues: CSASRALAGGTDTQYF.

This sequence joins TRBV19 and TRBJ2-2; 7 nucleotides align to TRBD1. The germline V gene has CDR1 LNHDA and CDR2 SQIVND (reference sequence). This CDR3 region has 17 residues. J lost 3 bases, V lost 7 bases, and 14 bases had no gene match. The CDR3 nucleotides read TGTGCCAGTACCATACTTTTCGGGACAGAGTACACCGGGGAGCTGTTTTTT. Translating it yields CASTILFGTEYTGELFF.

The CDR3 DNA sequence: TGCAGTGCTAGTCCCACAGGCTACGAGCAGTACTTC. This encodes CSASPTGYEQYF. This rearrangement joins TRBV20-1 to TRBJ2-7, with a weak D call TRBD1 (5 bases). The CDR3 has 12 amino acids. V was clipped by 3 bases and J by 3 bases, with 9 bases between them. CDR1 and CDR2 from the germline V gene are DFQATT and SNEGSKA (reference sequence).

The genes are TRBV4-1 and TRBJ2-7; 10 nucleotides align to TRBD2. The trim removed 2 bases at V and 7 bases at J, leaving 14 bases unmatched. Germline V gives CDR1 MGHRA, CDR2 YSYEKL. This CDR3 region has 17 residues. CDR3 in DNA: TGCGCCAGCAGCCAACTACTAGCGGGGCTCACTACTAAGGAGCAGTACTTC. Protein sequence: CASSQLLAGLTTKEQYF.

The rearrangement joins TRBV28 to TRBJ2-7; no definite D call. In germline, CDR1 is MDHEN, CDR2 SYDVKM. Trimming removed 5 bases at V and 0 bases at J, with 5 bases between. The CDR3 covers 12 residues. CDR3: CASSPRSYEQYF. CDR3 in DNA: TGTGCCAGCAGTCCCCGCTCCTACGAGCAGTACTTC.

This clone was found once. This rearrangement joins TRBV4-1 to TRBJ1-4, with TRBD1 as a possible D gene (5 bases). The length of the CDR3 is 13 residues. Per germline, CDR1 MGHRA and CDR2 YSYEKL. Trimming removed 0 bases at V and 16 bases at J, with 15 bases between. The chain's CDR3 is CASSQEVGGSEFF. The CDR3 DNA reads as TGCGCCAGCAGCCAAGAAGTGGGGGGTTCGGAGTTTTTT.

This chain joins TRBV5-1 and TRBJ2-7; D unclear. V lost 1 base and J lost 0, with 5 bases in between. Germline V gives CDR1 SGHRS, CDR2 YFSETQ. The CDR3 consists of 13 residues. CDR3 sequence (DNA): TGCGCCAGCAGCTTGACAGACTCCTACGAGCAGTACTTC. Its translation: CASSLTDSYEQYF.

V is TRBV30 and J is TRBJ2-1; tentative D call: TRBD2 (5 bases). CDR1 is GTSNPN, CDR2 SVGIG, per germline (reference sequence). V dropped 3 bases and J dropped 6 bases, with 18 bases sitting between them. The CDR3 extends over 15 amino acids. This chain's CDR3 is CAWSARVTRVNEQFF. The CDR3 DNA is TGTGCCTGGAGCGCTAGGGTAACTAGGGTCAATGAGCAGTTCTTC.

This clone was seen only a few times. The CDR3 DNA reads as TGTGCCAGCAGGAGGGGAGGACACAATTCACCCCTCCACTTT. It encodes CASRRGGHNSPLHF. The rearrangement uses TRBV13 and TRBJ1-6; possibly TRBD1 for D (5 bases). V lost 6 bases, J lost 7 bases, and 13 bases lay in between. This CDR3 region has 14 residues. CDR1 is PRHDT, CDR2 FYEKMQ, per germline (reference sequence).

J is TRBJ1-5 and V is TRBV5-1; the D gene is possibly TRBD1 (6 bases). The CDR3 extends over 15 amino acids. The ends were cut back, 4 bases at V and 3 bases at J, with 14 bases in the middle. Germline-derived CDR1 and CDR2 are SGHRS and YFSETQ. CDR3 sequence (DNA): TGCGCCAGCAGCCCGGATGGACAGTCCAATCAGCCCCAGCATTTT. Its translation is CASSPDGQSNQPQHF. Together with reference TRBV5-1 and TRBJ1-5, the CDR3 gives the full variable domain: KAGVTQTPRYLIKTRGQQVTLSCSPISGHRSVSWYQQTPGQGLQFLFEYFSETQRNKGNFPGRFSGRQFSNSRSEMNVSTLELGDSALYLCASSPDGQSNQPQHFGDGTRLSIL.

The table lists this clone with a count of one. The rearrangement joins TRBV6-5 to TRBJ1-5, with 7 bases matching TRBD1. CDR1 MNHEY and CDR2 SVGAGI come from the germline V gene. V gave up 6 bases and J gave up 4 bases; unmatched junction bases: 3. The length of the CDR3 is 13 residues. This CDR3 is CASSGTDNQPQHF. The CDR3 DNA reads TGTGCCAGCAGCGGGACAGATAATCAGCCCCAGCATTTT.

The J gene is TRBJ2-2, the V gene TRBV28, with TRBD2 identical over 8 bases. The V gene end was trimmed by 2 bases and the J gene end by 8 bases; junction bases not matched to a gene: 7. In germline, CDR1 is MDHEN, CDR2 SYDVKM. This CDR3 is built from 15 residues. The CDR3 sequence: CASSLPGGRIGELFF. The CDR3 coding sequence is TGTGCCAGCAGTTTACCGGGAGGGAGGATTGGGGAGCTGTTTTTT.

The rearrangement joins TRBV11-2 to TRBJ2-7; possible D gene TRBD2, 7 bases. The germline CDR1 and CDR2 sequences are SGHAT and FQNNGV. The CDR3 runs to 14 residues. The V end lost 3 bases, the J end lost 5 bases, and 14 bases lay between the germline ends. The CDR3 bases are TGTGCCAGCAGCTTGGGGGGGGGCCTCAACGAGCAGTACTTC. As protein: CASSLGGGLNEQYF.